This T cell receptor (beta chain) was found in a study of beta chain features in type 1 diabetes. In the study overall: Healthy donors and patients showed comparable age, gender and cell yields. Study-wide points: HLA effects on TCRB rearrangement stayed unresolved here. The naive, central memory and Treg TCRB repertoires of patients appeared to be more similar to one another than those of healthy donors.

CD4+ cells of the naive, central memory, regulatory and stem cell-like memory types were sorted via CD45RO/CCR7/CD25/CD127/CD95/CD27. This clone was detected only a few times. The antigen is unknown. Germline assignment: CDR1 MNHNY and CDR2 SVGAGI (reference sequence). The CDR3 has 15 amino acids. With V trimmed by 2 bases and J by 7 bases, 6 bases remained unmatched. cDNA synthesis used the whole RNA isolate, giving expressed TCRB sequences. Libraries were prepared by immunoSEQ multiplex PCR; TCRdb keeps only in-frame clonotypes and omits some of them. Here the sample spans 150,000 to 190,000 clones, about 8.1% being singletons.

The sample comprised central memory CD4+ T cells from blood. This clonotype was sampled from a man in his late teens or twenties in good health. The chain joins TRBV6-6 to TRBJ1-4; TRBD1 matches 8 bases. CDR3: CASSYRRDRTEKLFF. In nucleotides, the CDR3 is TGTGCCAGCAGTTACAGGCGGGACAGGACTGAAAAACTGTTTTTT.